The TCR beta chain under discussion was sequenced for a study of T cells after posttransplantation cyclophosphamide (TCRdb year 2016). For context, the study as a whole: Using TRB sequencing, the study followed how the T cell repertoire reconstituted after myeloablative bone marrow transplantation in which posttransplantation cyclophosphamide served as GVHD prophylaxis. Samples from fewer than 40 PTCy-treated patients and approximately 15 related bone marrow donors of those patients were subjected to antigen receptor sequencing. TRB sequencing was performed on blood from all 35 or so PTCy patients with 1-year posttransplant specimens. TRB sequencing was also done on up to about 3 additional blood samples from 2 to 5.2 years after transplant in 3 patients, and on pretransplant blood from 4 patients. TRA and TRB clonality were tightly correlated in several samples, so subsequent TCR analyses focused on TRB only. Public TRB sequences were checked against a database of over 3,500 sequences associated with responses to pathogens, tumor antigens, self-antigens and alloantigens. The full study reports these points: The TRB repertoires of T cells infiltrating skin or GI tract showed only limited overlap with the TRB repertoires of T cells in blood. Donor-recipient similarity was low at 1-2 months but rose over the first year, and later blood repertoires were often dominated by donor CD8+ memory clones. Across 45 or so patients, TRB clonality was highly associated with recipient CMV seropositivity and CMV reactivation, and PTCy diversity was similar to diversity in CNI/methotrexate controls.

To note about this clone: The target of this receptor is not known. The input lacks base qualities; no much larger clone sits a single base away.

TRB sequencing used genomic DNA with the immunoSEQ assay at survey resolution or the hsTCRB kit. The original pipeline was this. The immunoSEQ software handled initial read processing, and the LymphoSeq R package was used for repertoire analyses. Clonality was computed as 1 minus normalized Shannon entropy, and a Gini coefficient was also calculated for each TRB dataset. To infer phenotypes in unsorted samples, TRB sequences from sorted subsets of the recipient or donor were mapped onto the unsorted samples of the same recipient. Not all clones reach the TCRdb copy of this immuneACCESS table, which keeps in-frame sequences only. Checked studies attribute under half of the gap to unresolved V genes and leave the rest unexplained. V, J and clone size are those of that table, while D and trimming were read from the DNA. The sample records around 17,000 clones, about four fifths of which are singletons. Together, the top ten hold 2.5% to 3.5% of the sample.

The control group consisted of approximately 10 patients who received myeloablative marrow transplants with methotrexate plus a calcineurin inhibitor and who were sampled 1 year after transplant. Peripheral blood and bone marrow mononuclear cells were isolated by Ficoll-Hypaque density centrifugation and cryopreserved. A distance of 4 bases separates the germline ends of V and J, which lose 0 bases and 2 bases respectively. CDR1 is given as SGHNT and CDR2 as YENEEA, both from the germline V gene. Reading from cysteine to phenylalanine, the CDR3 counts 13 amino acids. The retained sequence is limited to the CDR3, 39 bases, with the frame set at the first base.

The specimen was PBMCs, collected approximately 64 weeks after allogeneic stem cell transplant with calcineurin inhibitor and methotrexate. The receptor's source is a male patient between 25 and 39 years old who received an allogeneic stem cell transplant from an unrelated donor, was CMV-positive, and had acute and chronic GVHD. Some T cells may originate with the graft donor following a transplant. The rearrangement joined TRBV11-3 to TRBJ2-5; the D gene cannot be resolved reliably. The nucleotide sequence reads TGTGCCAGCAGCTTAGATTATCAAGAGACCCAGTACTTC. Its translation is CASSLDYQETQYF. Full variable domain (CDR3 extended with the reference TRBV11-3 and TRBJ2-5 proteins): EAGVVQSPRYKIIEKKQPVAFWCNPISGHNTLYWYLQNLGQGPELLIRYENEEAVDDSQLPKDRFSAERLKGVDSTLKIQPAELGDSAVYLCASSLDYQETQYFGPGTRLLVL.